The clone carrying this T cell receptor beta chain was detected ten times or more. Sample time point: persistent/refractory GD, antithyroid drugs over 5 years with positive TRAb. From RNA extracted from PBMCs, the TCR library was made. Patients met American Thyroid Association criteria for Graves' disease. Germline V gene data show CDR1 as SNHLY and CDR2 as FYNNEI. V was pared by 6 bases and J by 8 bases, with 14 bases between. The CDR3 totals 14 residues. The data were taken from a study of regulatory T cells in long-lasting Graves disease. Construction of TCR beta libraries relied on iRepertoire HTBI primers and on Arm-PCR targeting CDR3 regions. TCRdb itself ran the multiplex PCR reads through MiXCR, one entry per CDR3 protein. Of 400,000 to 450,000 distinct CDR3 sequences listed, 23% are singletons.

The source of this sequence is a female donor with Graves disease. The sequencing used peripheral blood mononuclear cells (PBMCs), collected when the disease was refractory, from a patient treated with antithyroid drugs. The genes are TRBV2 and TRBJ1-6; no clear D. CDR3 nucleotides: TGTGCCAGCAGAAGAATGGGGTTGGATTCACCCCTCCACTTT. Its translation: CASRRMGLDSPLHF.